This T cell receptor (beta chain) was sequenced in a study of CD8 T cells in Susac syndrome. Reverse transcription of roughly 0.5 to 1 ug RNA used random hexamers. One entry per CDR3 protein results from TCRdb running MiXCR on the immunoSEQ multiplex PCR reads. The sample holds under 200,000 distinct CDR3 sequences, around 94% seen once. The sequencing input was CD4+ T cells from PBMCs. The TCR was taken from a human donor in good health.

The CDR3: CASGASTGYKQFF. DNA for the CDR3: TGTGCCAGCGGAGCTTCTACAGGGTATAAGCAGTTCTTC. The chain has TRBV9 and TRBJ2-1; the D gene is possibly TRBD1 (6 bases). V lost 7 bases and J 11 bases, leaving 19 bases between the germline ends. CDR1 is SGDLS, CDR2 YYNGEE, per germline. The CDR3 has 13 amino acids.